A selection of T cell receptor beta chains follows, all from one sample in a study of OX40 agonist ivuxolimab in advanced cancers. The method was immunoSEQ multiplex PCR; TCRdb's version includes in-frame clones alone and lacks a portion of them. Among 65,000 or so clones listed, roughly 90% were seen once. Sequences were derived from CD4+ or CD8+ T cells sorted from blood, sampled in a trial of the OX40 agonist ivuxolimab. These receptors came from an adult with an advanced solid tumor such as melanoma, head and neck, liver or kidney cancer. CDR3s include the opening cysteine and the closing phenylalanine or tryptophan. D genes are given only for firm matches. Where a row states a size, it is once, few, many or the class of an expanded clone; other rows omit it.

d_call: TRBD2; v_call: TRBV28; j_call: TRBJ2-7; clone_size: -; cdr3_length: 13; cdr3_aa: CASRAGEYYEQYF; cdr3_nt: TGTGCCAGCAGGGCGGGGGAGTACTACGAGCAGTACTTC
d_call: -; v_call: TRBV30; j_call: TRBJ1-4; clone_size: -; cdr3_length: 12; cdr3_aa: CAWSVGGEKLFF; cdr3_nt: TGTGCCTGGAGTGTAGGAGGCGAAAAACTGTTTTTT
d_call: -; v_call: TRBV11-2; j_call: TRBJ1-1; clone_size: -; cdr3_length: 15; cdr3_aa: CASSLEPGANTEAFF; cdr3_nt: TGTGCCAGCAGCTTAGAGCCAGGGGCGAACACTGAAGCTTTCTTT
d_call: -; v_call: TRBV5-1; j_call: TRBJ2-3; clone_size: -; cdr3_length: 14; cdr3_aa: CASSLSGTTDTQYF; cdr3_nt: TGCGCCAGCAGCCTTAGCGGCACCACAGATACGCAGTATTTT
d_call: TRBD1; v_call: TRBV28; j_call: TRBJ2-1; clone_size: -; cdr3_length: 14; cdr3_aa: CASSLGQVYNEQFF; cdr3_nt: TGTGCCAGCAGTTTAGGACAGGTCTACAATGAGCAGTTCTTC
d_call: -; v_call: TRBV10-3; j_call: TRBJ1-1; clone_size: -; cdr3_length: 16; cdr3_aa: CAISAGGHRLGTEAFF; cdr3_nt: TGTGCCATCAGTGCGGGGGGCCATCGACTGGGCACTGAAGCTTTCTTT
d_call: -; v_call: TRBV28; j_call: TRBJ1-2; clone_size: -; cdr3_length: 14; cdr3_aa: CASSLDGFNYGYTF; cdr3_nt: TGTGCCAGCAGTTTGGACGGGTTTAACTATGGCTACACCTTC
d_call: -; v_call: TRBV6-5; j_call: TRBJ1-2; clone_size: -; cdr3_length: 14; cdr3_aa: CASSTRQANYGYTF; cdr3_nt: TGTGCCAGCAGCACCCGACAGGCGAACTATGGCTACACCTTC
d_call: -; v_call: TRBV18; j_call: TRBJ1-4; clone_size: -; cdr3_length: 13; cdr3_aa: CASSLRKGEKLFF; cdr3_nt: TGTGCCAGCTCACTTCGCAAGGGTGAAAAACTGTTTTTT
d_call: -; v_call: TRBV6-1; j_call: TRBJ1-3; clone_size: -; cdr3_length: 14; cdr3_aa: CASSPREAGNTIYF; cdr3_nt: TGTGCCAGCAGTCCCAGGGAGGCAGGAAACACCATATATTTT
d_call: TRBD2; v_call: TRBV7-2; j_call: TRBJ2-3; clone_size: -; cdr3_length: 15; cdr3_aa: CASSSRLAGTDTQYF; cdr3_nt: TGTGCCAGCAGCTCCCGACTAGCGGGCACAGATACGCAGTATTTT
d_call: -; v_call: TRBV28; j_call: TRBJ1-2; clone_size: -; cdr3_length: 13; cdr3_aa: CASTGAEGIGYTF; cdr3_nt: TGTGCCAGCACGGGGGCGGAGGGGATCGGCTACACCTTC
d_call: -; v_call: TRBV9; j_call: TRBJ1-1; clone_size: -; cdr3_length: 14; cdr3_aa: CASSVATQNTEAFF; cdr3_nt: TGTGCCAGCAGCGTAGCTACACAGAACACTGAAGCTTTCTTT
d_call: -; v_call: TRBV30; j_call: TRBJ2-1; clone_size: few; cdr3_length: 12; cdr3_aa: CAWTNWGNEQFF; cdr3_nt: TGTGCCTGGACCAATTGGGGCAATGAGCAGTTCTTC
d_call: -; v_call: TRBV7-2; j_call: TRBJ2-7; clone_size: -; cdr3_length: 13; cdr3_aa: CASSLAGAHEQYF; cdr3_nt: TGTGCCAGCAGCTTAGCTGGGGCCCACGAGCAGTACTTC
d_call: -; v_call: TRBV9; j_call: TRBJ2-7; clone_size: -; cdr3_length: 14; cdr3_aa: CASSPRRGLWEQYF; cdr3_nt: TGTGCCAGCAGCCCCCGACGTGGCTTATGGGAGCAGTACTTC
d_call: -; v_call: TRBV5-1; j_call: TRBJ1-1; clone_size: -; cdr3_length: 13; cdr3_aa: CASSPRSNTEAFF; cdr3_nt: TGCGCCAGCAGTCCTCGTTCGAACACTGAAGCTTTCTTT
d_call: -; v_call: TRBV6-6; j_call: TRBJ1-1; clone_size: -; cdr3_length: 11; cdr3_aa: CASSWDTEAFF; cdr3_nt: TGTGCCAGCAGCTGGGACACTGAAGCTTTCTTT
d_call: -; v_call: TRBV2; j_call: TRBJ1-2; clone_size: -; cdr3_length: 15; cdr3_aa: CASSTNRASNYGYTF; cdr3_nt: TGTGCCAGCAGTACTAACAGGGCCTCTAACTATGGCTACACCTTC
d_call: -; v_call: TRBV9; j_call: TRBJ2-5; clone_size: -; cdr3_length: 15; cdr3_aa: CASSAGWGGTETQYF; cdr3_nt: TGTGCCAGCAGCGCGGGTTGGGGGGGCACAGAGACCCAGTACTTC
d_call: -; v_call: TRBV6-6; j_call: TRBJ2-3; clone_size: -; cdr3_length: 13; cdr3_aa: CASAGYLTDTQYF; cdr3_nt: TGTGCCAGCGCGGGGTACCTCACAGATACGCAGTATTTT
d_call: TRBD1; v_call: TRBV4-1; j_call: TRBJ1-3; clone_size: -; cdr3_length: 16; cdr3_aa: CASSQRTGASGNTIYF; cdr3_nt: TGCGCCAGCAGCCAGAGGACAGGCGCCTCTGGAAACACCATATATTTT
d_call: TRBD1; v_call: TRBV5-6; j_call: TRBJ2-6; clone_size: -; cdr3_length: 17; cdr3_aa: CASSLAGRGFGANVLTF; cdr3_nt: TGTGCCAGCAGCTTGGCGGGCAGGGGGTTCGGGGCCAACGTCCTGACTTTC
d_call: -; v_call: TRBV5-1; j_call: TRBJ2-5; clone_size: -; cdr3_length: 15; cdr3_aa: CASSLRGGEAETQYF; cdr3_nt: TGCGCCAGCAGCTTGAGGGGGGGGGAGGCAGAGACCCAGTACTTC
d_call: TRBD1; v_call: TRBV18; j_call: TRBJ2-2; clone_size: -; cdr3_length: 16; cdr3_aa: CASSPLGQGTAGELFF; cdr3_nt: TGTGCCAGCTCACCACTAGGACAGGGTACTGCCGGGGAGCTGTTTTTT